The 25 T cell receptor beta chains reported below all come from one sample, sequenced in a study of T cell changes during pregnancy in multiple sclerosis. Using immunoSEQ multiplex PCR, the repertoire was profiled, and TCRdb retains in-frame clones only, with some absent. The sample holds around 63,000 clones, about 92% seen once. Sequenced here: peripheral blood, sampled after pregnancy. These receptors all come from a female donor with multiple sclerosis, enrolled in a pregnancy study.

The rearrangement links TRBV9 to TRBJ1-2; tentative D call: TRBD1 (6 bases). Germline V gene lookup returns CDR1 SGDLS and CDR2 YYNGEE. The CDR3 loop spans 15 amino acids. The germline V and J ends were trimmed by 3 bases and 0 bases, with 12 bases remaining between them. The DNA for the CDR3 is TGTGCCAGCAGCGAGGGGGACGGTTCTAACTATGGCTACACCTTC. The encoded protein is CASSEGDGSNYGYTF.

The chain carries TRBV7-8 and TRBJ1-5; D is ambiguous. Germline-derived CDR1 and CDR2 are SGHVS and FQNEAQ. The CDR3 contains 16 residues. V lost 5 bases and J 0 bases, leaving 14 bases between the germline ends. The CDR3 reads CASSPPPQFSNQPQHF. The CDR3 bases are TGTGCCAGCAGCCCCCCCCCGCAGTTTAGCAATCAGCCCCAGCATTTT.

The rearrangement joins TRBV14 to TRBJ1-1; D not resolved. Trimming removed 7 bases from V and 0 bases from J, with 15 bases in between. The CDR3 sequence is 15 residues long. Per germline, CDR1 SGHDN and CDR2 FVKESK. The CDR3: CASKVPGSLNTEAFF. The CDR3 nucleotides are TGTGCCAGCAAAGTTCCGGGGAGTTTGAACACTGAAGCTTTCTTT.

The chain has TRBV5-4 and TRBJ1-2; D might be TRBD1 (6 bases). Trimming stripped 4 bases from V and 6 bases from J, with 10 bases between. Germline loops: CDR1 SGHNT, CDR2 YYREEE (reference sequence). The CDR3 is 12 residues long. CDR3 sequence reads: CASSRDNDGYTF. Here the CDR3 DNA reads TGTGCCAGCAGCCGGGACAATGATGGCTACACCTTC.

The chain recombines TRBV7-9 with TRBJ2-7, with D maybe TRBD2 (6 bases). Germline values: CDR1 SEHNR, CDR2 FQNEAQ (reference sequence). V was clipped by 3 bases and J by 10 bases, with 13 bases between them. The CDR3 is made up of 12 amino acids. The CDR3 nucleotides are TGTGCCAGCAGCTTTGTCCGGACTAACCAGTACTTC. Protein product: CASSFVRTNQYF.

This rearrangement joins TRBV7-2 to TRBJ1-2; unclear D gene. The germline V gene encodes CDR1 SGHTA and CDR2 FQGNSA. CDR3 size: 14 residues. V was pared by 5 bases and J by 8 bases, with 18 bases between. In DNA, the CDR3 is TGTGCCAGCAGCCAAGGCGGAACCGGGAGGGGCTACACCTTC. It specifies CASSQGGTGRGYTF.

The chain couples TRBV9 to TRBJ2-3; 9 nucleotides align to TRBD2. After removal of 4 bases from V and 14 bases from J, the junction contained 8 bases not matched to a gene. In germline, CDR1 is SGDLS, CDR2 YYNGEE. The CDR3 contains 12 residues. In nucleotides, the CDR3 is TGTGCCAGCAGCCCCCCTAGCGGGATATGGTATTTT. It yields the protein CASSPPSGIWYF.

The chain uses TRBV7-2 and TRBJ1-2, with 9 positions matching TRBD1. CDR3 length: 15 amino acids. Trimming took 5 bases from V and 4 from J; bases not matched to a gene: 8. Germline CDR1 SGHTA, CDR2 FQGNSA. This CDR3 reads CASSTRTGDLYGYTF. Written as DNA, the CDR3 is TGTGCCAGCAGCACCCGGACAGGGGACCTCTATGGCTACACCTTC.

V and J are TRBV19 and TRBJ1-1, with a tentative D call TRBD1 (5 bases). V was pared by 7 bases and J by 1 base, with 28 bases between. The CDR3 covers 19 residues. CDR1 is LNHDA, CDR2 SQIVND, per germline (reference sequence). The CDR3 DNA sequence: TGTGCCAGTAATCCCCAGTTTAATGGACAACCATATCGGAACACTGAAGCTTTCTTT. Amino acid sequence: CASNPQFNGQPYRNTEAFF.

The chain links TRBV7-9 to TRBJ2-7, with 9 positions matching TRBD1. The length of the CDR3 is 15 residues. Looked up from germline, CDR1 is SEHNR and CDR2 is FQNEAQ (reference sequence). Unmatched junction bases numbered 11, after V lost 5 bases and J lost 6 bases. The CDR3 spells CASSPRTGVIGEQYF. In nucleotides, the CDR3 is TGTGCCAGCAGCCCGAGGACAGGGGTTATTGGCGAGCAGTACTTC.

The rearrangement uses TRBV7-2 and TRBJ2-7; 8 bases fit TRBD1. The germline gives CDR1 SGHTA, CDR2 FQGNSA. J was trimmed by 3 bases and V by 3 bases; bases with no gene match: 1. This CDR3 spans 13 amino acids. The CDR3 region has the DNA TGTGCCAGCAGCTTCGGACAGGGCTACGAGCAGTACTTC. Its translation: CASSFGQGYEQYF.

This rearrangement joins TRBV2 to TRBJ1-5; TRBD1 matches at 9 bases. This CDR3 region has 15 residues. V lost 5 bases and J lost 4; bases outside the gene matches: 6. Germline-derived CDR1 and CDR2 are SNHLY and FYNNEI. CDR3 nucleotide sequence: TGTGCCAGCAGTCGCTTGGGACAGGGAAATCAGCCCCAGCATTTT. It yields the protein CASSRLGQGNQPQHF.

The V and J genes are TRBV7-2 and TRBJ2-3; 11 bases are shared with TRBD2. V lost 6 bases, J lost 3 bases, and 8 bases stayed unmatched. The CDR3 consists of 16 residues. Germline-derived CDR1 and CDR2 are SGHTA and FQGNSA. The CDR3 here is CASRRTSGSRTDTQYF. CDR3 DNA sequence: TGTGCCAGCAGACGAACTAGCGGGAGTAGGACAGATACGCAGTATTTT. The full variable domain, in which reference TRBV7-2 and TRBJ2-3 provide the parts outside the CDR3, is GAGVSQSPSNKVTEKGKDVELRCDPISGHTALYWYRQSLGQGLEFLIYFQGNSAPDKSGLPSDRFSAERTGGSVSTLTIQRTQQEDSAVYLCASRRTSGSRTDTQYFGPGTRLTVL.

The CDR3 is CASSLSGRVNEQFF. The CDR3 DNA follows: TGCGCCAGCAGCTTAAGCGGGAGAGTGAATGAGCAGTTCTTC. V gene TRBV5-1 combines with J gene TRBJ2-1; TRBD2 matches at 8 bases. The CDR3 length is 14 residues. Trimming at V came to 2 bases and at J to 7 bases, leaving 5 bases not matched to a gene. The germline gives CDR1 SGHRS, CDR2 YFSETQ.

CDR3 in DNA: TGTGCCAGCAGGCGGCATGACGGAACCTATGGCTACACCTTC. It codes for CASRRHDGTYGYTF. This rearrangement joins TRBV6-6 to TRBJ1-2; D gene uncertain. Per the germline V gene, CDR1 is MNHNY and CDR2 is SVGAGI (reference sequence). This CDR3 has 14 amino acids. Trimming left V 6 bases short and J 4 bases short, with 15 bases between.

The rearrangement uses TRBV4-1 and TRBJ1-5, with 7 bases matching TRBD1. Germline CDR1 is MGHRA and CDR2 is YSYEKL. The CDR3 runs to 16 residues. V was pared by 3 bases and J by 3 bases, with 8 bases of the junction left unmatched. The CDR3 DNA reads TGCGCCAGCAGCCAGATGGGGGGACAGATCAATCAGCCCCAGCATTTT. It is translated as CASSQMGGQINQPQHF.

J is TRBJ2-2 and V is TRBV11-1; 7 positions agree with TRBD1. The germline CDR1 and CDR2 sequences are SGHAT and FQDESV (reference sequence). The V and J ends lost 6 bases and 0 bases, in that order; junction bases with no gene match: 10. This CDR3 spans 17 amino acids. CDR3 amino acids: CASRLRSGTANTGELFF. The CDR3 nucleotides read TGTGCCAGCAGGTTACGCTCCGGGACAGCGAACACCGGGGAGCTGTTTTTT.

The CDR3 region is CASSPLPPSGEQYF. In nucleotides, the CDR3 is TGTGCCAGCAGCCCCCTCCCCCCTTCGGGCGAGCAGTACTTC. This chain uses TRBV9 with TRBJ2-7; D uncertain. Trimming left V 4 bases short and J 6 bases short, with 17 bases between. The CDR3 contains 14 residues. Germline V gene sequence: CDR1 SGDLS, CDR2 YYNGEE.

Remarks on this clone: Other nucleotide sequences from this sample produce the same CDR3. V usage is TRBV27 and J usage is TRBJ2-3; D gene uncertain. CDR3 length: 13 amino acids. Trimming pared 2 bases from V and 0 bases from J, leaving 3 bases between. The V gene's germline CDR1 is MNHEY and CDR2 SMNVEV (reference sequence). The CDR3 is CASSLLSTDTQYF. CDR3 DNA: TGTGCCAGCAGTTTACTAAGCACAGATACGCAGTATTTT.

The rearrangement joins TRBV4-1 to TRBJ2-1; 8 nucleotides line up with TRBD2. CDR3 size: 17 residues. The germline V gene has CDR1 MGHRA and CDR2 YSYEKL. Unmatched junction bases numbered 7, after V lost 0 bases and J lost 3 bases. The CDR3: CASSQDGAGGGYNEQFF. DNA for the CDR3: TGCGCCAGCAGCCAAGATGGCGCGGGGGGAGGCTACAATGAGCAGTTCTTC.

This clone is a singleton in its sample. The J gene is TRBJ2-3, the V gene TRBV2; a possible D gene is TRBD2 (6 bases). The CDR3 has 13 residues. Germline-derived CDR1 and CDR2 are SNHLY and FYNNEI. V was cut by 8 bases and J by 0 bases, with 9 bases left in between. The CDR3 nucleotides read TGTGCCAGCCGCGCGGGGAGCACAGATACGCAGTATTTT. Translated: CASRAGSTDTQYF.

The chain carries TRBV11-2 and TRBJ2-1, with TRBD1 matching 9 bases. CDR3 size: 16 residues. The V gene end was trimmed by 6 bases and the J gene end by 7 bases; junction bases not matched to a gene: 13. Germline V gene data show CDR1 as SGHAT and CDR2 as FQNNGV. CDR3 in DNA: TGTGCCAGCAGGGCCGGGACAGGGATATTTTGGAATGAGCAGTTCTTC. Translated: CASRAGTGIFWNEQFF.

This clone was seen only once. The CDR3 nucleotides read TGTGCCAGCCACCCTCGGGGCTCCTACGAGCAGTACTTC. It yields the protein CASHPRGSYEQYF. The chain is built from TRBV19 and TRBJ2-7; TRBD2 might be the D (5 bases). Germline lookup yields CDR1 LNHDA and CDR2 SQIVND (reference sequence). V lost 9 bases and J lost 0, with 12 bases in between. This CDR3 contains 13 residues.

This chain connects TRBV4-1 to TRBJ2-6; maybe TRBD2 (6 bases). The CDR3 spans 17 residues. The germline CDR1 and CDR2 sequences are MGHRA and YSYEKL. Between the trimmed V and J ends, which lost 8 bases and 2 bases, there was a span of 19 bases. The CDR3 loop is CASARAGLVTGANVLTF. CDR3 DNA: TGCGCCAGCGCCCGGGCGGGGTTAGTTACTGGGGCCAACGTCCTGACTTTC.

The sample holds a few counts of this clone. The chain carries TRBV27 and TRBJ1-1, with TRBD1 as a possible D gene (6 bases). Trimming took off 5 bases at V and 4 bases at J, with 11 bases between the two ends. This CDR3 is 13 amino acids long. Germline-derived CDR1 and CDR2 are MNHEY and SMNVEV (reference sequence). The DNA for the CDR3 is TGTGCCAGCAGTAAACAGGGTGCCACTGAAGCTTTCTTT. Translation: CASSKQGATEAFF.